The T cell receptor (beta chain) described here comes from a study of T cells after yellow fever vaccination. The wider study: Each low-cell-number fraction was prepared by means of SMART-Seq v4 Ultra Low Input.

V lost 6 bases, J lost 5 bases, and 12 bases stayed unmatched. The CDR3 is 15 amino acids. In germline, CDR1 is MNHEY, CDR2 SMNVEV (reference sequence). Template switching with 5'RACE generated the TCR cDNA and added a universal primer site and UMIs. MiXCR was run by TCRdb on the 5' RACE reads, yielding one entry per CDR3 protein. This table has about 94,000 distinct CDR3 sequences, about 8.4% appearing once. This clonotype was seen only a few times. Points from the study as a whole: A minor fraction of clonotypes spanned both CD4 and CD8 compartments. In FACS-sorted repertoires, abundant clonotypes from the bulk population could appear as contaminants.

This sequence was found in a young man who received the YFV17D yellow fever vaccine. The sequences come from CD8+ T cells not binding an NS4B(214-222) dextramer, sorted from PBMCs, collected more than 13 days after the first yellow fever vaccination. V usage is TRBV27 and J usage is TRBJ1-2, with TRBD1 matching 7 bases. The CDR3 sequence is CASRPNAGTVYGYTF. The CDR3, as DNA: TGTGCCAGCAGGCCTAACGCCGGGACAGTGTATGGCTACACCTTC.